The 30 T cell receptor beta chains given below trace back to one sample, sequenced in a study of cytomegalovirus exposure and HLA in healthy donors. PCR amplification relied on 60 Vbeta primers (plus 13 Jbeta primers). The protocol was immunoSEQ multiplex PCR, while the TCRdb copy is restricted to in-frame clones and leaves out a portion. The sample includes around 160,000 clones, roughly 70% seen only once; the top ten take about 2.9%. The specimen was PBMCs. The source of these receptors is a woman between 40 and 55 years old in good health and CMV-seropositive.

V usage is TRBV27 and J usage is TRBJ2-3, with 9 bases lining up with TRBD2. Germline-derived CDR1 and CDR2 are MNHEY and SMNVEV (reference sequence). The V and J ends lost 6 bases and 5 bases, in that order; junction bases with no gene match: 12. The CDR3 has 16 amino acids. The CDR3 bases are TGTGCCAGCAGCGGGGGCGGGAGGGCCGGGGGAGATACGCAGTATTTT. Amino acid sequence: CASSGGGRAGGDTQYF.

The chain joins TRBV6-5 to TRBJ2-5; a possible D gene is TRBD2 (5 bases). Germline V gene lookup returns CDR1 MNHEY and CDR2 SVGAGI. The V end was cut by 2 bases, the J end by 3 bases, with 16 bases between. CDR3 length: 16 residues. The chain's CDR3 is CASSYNSGPPKETQYF. The CDR3 nucleotides read TGTGCCAGCAGTTACAACAGCGGCCCACCCAAAGAGACCCAGTACTTC.

This rearrangement joins TRBV6-5 to TRBJ1-4; possibly TRBD1 for D (6 bases). The CDR3 totals 13 residues. Per germline, CDR1 MNHEY and CDR2 SVGAGI. V lost 9 bases to trimming and J lost 7 bases, with 15 bases between them. CDR3 nucleotides: TGTGCCAGTACCGGGACATCAGGTGAAAAACTGTTTTTT. Translation gives CASTGTSGEKLFF.

In DNA, the CDR3 is TGTGCCAGCAGACACCCTTTAGCAGGGAAAATACCTCCCTACGAGCAGTACTTC. Translating it yields CASRHPLAGKIPPYEQYF. This chain uses TRBV27 with TRBJ2-7; maybe TRBD1 (5 bases). Germline-derived CDR1 and CDR2 are MNHEY and SMNVEV (reference sequence). V was shortened by 6 bases and J by 2 bases, with 26 bases between the two germline ends. The CDR3 length is 18 residues.

This clone was counted a few times. V usage is TRBV6-1 and J usage is TRBJ1-4; no firm D call. The CDR3 has 12 amino acids. Germline CDR1 is MNHNS and CDR2 is SASEGT. V was clipped by 6 bases and J by 8 bases, with 10 bases between them. The CDR3 is CASRGSSEKLFF. Written as DNA, the CDR3 is TGTGCCAGCAGGGGCAGCAGCGAAAAACTGTTTTTT.

The gene calls are TRBV20-1 and TRBJ2-1, with TRBD2 as a possible D gene (6 bases). Germline CDR1 and CDR2: DFQATT and SNEGSKA (reference sequence). Trimming took 0 bases from V and 15 from J, leaving 12 bases between them. This CDR3 has 11 amino acids. The CDR3: CSARDFGGGFF. CDR3 in DNA: TGCAGTGCTAGAGATTTTGGGGGAGGGTTCTTC.

This chain joins TRBV2 and TRBJ2-5, with 7 nucleotides matching TRBD2. The germline CDR1 and CDR2 sequences are SNHLY and FYNNEI. The trim removed 6 bases at V and 2 bases at J, leaving 9 bases unmatched. The CDR3 is 15 amino acids. The DNA for the CDR3 is TGTGCCAGCAGGGCAGCCGGGACTACACAAGAGACCCAGTACTTC. Its translation is CASRAAGTTQETQYF.

The chain combines TRBV6-1 with TRBJ1-5, with D perhaps matching TRBD1 (5 bases). This CDR3 is 14 amino acids long. CDR1 MNHNS and CDR2 SASEGT come from the germline V gene. V was trimmed by 6 bases and J by 0 bases, leaving 9 bases between them. CDR3 amino acids: CASRTDNSNQPQHF. DNA of the CDR3: TGTGCCAGCAGGACAGATAATAGCAATCAGCCCCAGCATTTT.

The chain carries TRBV5-8 and TRBJ2-3; TRBD2 aligns across 12 bases. CDR3 length: 18 amino acids. Germline assignment: CDR1 SGHTS and CDR2 YDEGEE. J was trimmed by 0 bases and V by 0 bases; bases with no gene match: 5. The CDR3 sequence is CASSLATSGGISTDTQYF. The CDR3 DNA reads TGTGCCAGCAGCTTGGCGACTAGCGGGGGAATTAGCACAGATACGCAGTATTTT.

CDR3 in DNA: TGTGCCAGTAGGAGACTAGCGGAAGAGACCCAGTACTTC. It translates to CASRRLAEETQYF. This chain uses TRBV19 with TRBJ2-5; 9 bases line up with TRBD2. This CDR3 has 13 residues. Germline trimming cut 6 bases from V and 3 bases from J; bases unmatched to any gene: 2. Germline CDR1 LNHDA, CDR2 SQIVND (reference sequence).

This chain joins TRBV25-1 and TRBJ2-5, with D possibly matching TRBD1 (7 bases). The CDR3 is made up of 16 amino acids. Germline-derived CDR1 and CDR2 are MGHDK and SYGVNS. Trimming stripped 4 bases from V and 1 base from J, with 16 bases between. The chain's CDR3 is CASSGSQGGFQETQYF. CDR3 bases: TGTGCCAGCAGTGGTTCCCAGGGGGGATTCCAAGAGACCCAGTACTTC.

This clone was picked up a small number of times. This chain links TRBV7-9 with TRBJ1-4, with a tentative D call TRBD1 (5 bases). This CDR3 is built from 16 residues. Trimming pared 3 bases from V and 7 bases from J, leaving 18 bases between. CDR1 and CDR2 from the germline V gene are SEHNR and FQNEAQ (reference sequence). CDR3 sequence: CASSFFFGGFGEKLFF. CDR3 in DNA: TGTGCCAGCAGCTTTTTCTTCGGGGGATTCGGTGAAAAACTGTTTTTT.

The chain combines TRBV10-3 with TRBJ1-1, with 9 bases fitting TRBD1. The V segment lost 2 bases and the J segment 11 bases; nucleotides outside the gene matches: 6. Germline values: CDR1 ENHRY, CDR2 SYGVKD. The CDR3 extends over 13 amino acids. CDR3 protein: CAISEPGTGNAFF. CDR3 sequence (DNA): TGTGCCATCAGTGAGCCGGGGACAGGGAACGCTTTCTTT.

The V gene is TRBV2, the J gene TRBJ1-1, with a tentative D call TRBD1 (6 bases). Between the trimmed V and J ends, which lost 4 bases and 3 bases, there was a span of 12 bases. Per the germline V gene, CDR1 is SNHLY and CDR2 is FYNNEI. The CDR3 contains 14 residues. CDR3 sequence reads: CASSVWGQDTEAFF. The DNA for the CDR3 is TGTGCCAGCAGTGTCTGGGGGCAAGACACTGAAGCTTTCTTT. Combining the CDR3 with reference TRBV2 and TRBJ1-1 gives the whole variable domain EPEVTQTPSHQVTQMGQEVILRCVPISNHLYFYWYRQILGQKVEFLVSFYNNEISEKSEIFDDQFSVERPDGSNFTLKIRSTKLEDSAMYFCASSVWGQDTEAFFGQGTRLTVV.

This chain uses TRBV2 with TRBJ2-5; D ambiguous. The DNA end is more similar to TRBJ2-7, so the J call may be wrong. The germline V gene encodes CDR1 SNHLY and CDR2 FYNNEI. This CDR3 region has 11 residues. The CDR3 nucleotides read TGTGCCAGCACAGCGTCCTACGAGCAGTACTTC. Its protein is CASTASYEQYF.

This clone was seen a few times. The rearrangement uses TRBV7-2 and TRBJ2-2; D uncertain. The CDR3 is 13 amino acids. V shed 2 bases and J shed 2 bases, with 3 bases lying between them. The germline V gene has CDR1 SGHTA and CDR2 FQGNSA. CDR3 in DNA: TGTGCCAGCAGCTTATTAAACACCGGGGAGCTGTTTTTT. Translating gives CASSLLNTGELFF.

Details on this clone: The sample has other DNA sequences that encode this CDR3 too. This chain links TRBV9 with TRBJ2-2; TRBD1 agrees at 9 bases. CDR1 is SGDLS, CDR2 YYNGEE, per germline. V shed 0 bases and J 2 bases; nucleotides not matched to a gene: 2. The length of the CDR3 is 16 residues. The CDR3 region has the DNA TGTGCCAGCAGCGTAGGGACAGGGGCCAACACCGGGGAGCTGTTTTTT. This gives the protein CASSVGTGANTGELFF.

This chain joins TRBV9 and TRBJ1-5; no reliable D call. Germline V gene sequence: CDR1 SGDLS, CDR2 YYNGEE. CDR3 length equals 15 residues. V was clipped by 4 bases and J by 5 bases, with 16 bases between them. The DNA for the CDR3 is TGTGCCAGCAGCTTTTGGGGAGGGTTCGATCAGCCCCAGCATTTT. Its protein is CASSFWGGFDQPQHF.

The table lists this clone with a few counts. The chain couples TRBV10-3 to TRBJ2-5; D unclear. This CDR3 is 14 amino acids long. Germline V gives CDR1 ENHRY, CDR2 SYGVKD. The V gene lost 4 bases and the J gene lost 5 bases, with 14 bases spanning the gap. The CDR3 sequence: CAISARRSGETQYF. In DNA, the CDR3 is TGTGCCATCAGTGCCCGACGATCCGGGGAGACCCAGTACTTC.

The chain is built from TRBV13 and TRBJ2-7; 12 bases fit TRBD1. V shed 0 bases, J shed 4 bases, and the junction held 10 bases outside the gene matches. Germline CDR1 PRHDT, CDR2 FYEKMQ (reference sequence). This CDR3 is built from 18 residues. The CDR3 region has the DNA TGTGCCAGCAGCTTAGGGGGGACAGGGGGCTTCGACATTTACGAGCAGTACTTC. It specifies CASSLGGTGGFDIYEQYF. The variable domain in full, completed from reference TRBV13 and TRBJ2-7, reads AAGVIQSPRHLIKEKRETATLKCYPIPRHDTVYWYQQGPGQDPQFLISFYEKMQSDKGSIPDRFSAQQFSDYHSELNMSSLELGDSALYFCASSLGGTGGFDIYEQYFGPGTRLTVT.

This clone was seen more than once but under ten times. The chain uses TRBV7-2 and TRBJ2-7, with D maybe TRBD1 (5 bases). The CDR3 totals 12 residues. The V end lost 5 bases, the J end lost 6 bases, and 11 bases lay between the germline ends. CDR1 SGHTA and CDR2 FQGNSA come from the germline V gene. The CDR3 bases are TGTGCCAGCAGCACCGACAGCTGCGAGCAGTACTTC. Amino acid sequence: CASSTDSCEQYF. The full variable domain, its missing parts supplied by reference TRBV7-2 and TRBJ2-7, is GAGVSQSPSNKVTEKGKDVELRCDPISGHTALYWYRQSLGQGLEFLIYFQGNSAPDKSGLPSDRFSAERTGGSVSTLTIQRTQQEDSAVYLCASSTDSCEQYFGPGTRLTVT.

The chain is built from TRBV11-2 and TRBJ1-2; no clear D. The CDR3 runs to 13 residues. Germline values: CDR1 SGHAT, CDR2 FQNNGV. With 1 base removed from V and 5 bases from J, the gap between germline ends came to 8 bases. The CDR3 DNA reads as TGTGCCAGCAGCTTAGCTGTAGAGTATGGCTACACCTTC. As protein: CASSLAVEYGYTF.

The V and J genes are TRBV5-1 and TRBJ1-1; D is unclear. Germline CDR1 is SGHRS and CDR2 is YFSETQ. The CDR3 is made up of 14 amino acids. V was shortened by 4 bases and J by 6 bases, with 16 bases between the two germline ends. Here the CDR3 DNA reads TGCGCCAGCAGCAACACCGGAGAGTGGGCTGAAGCTTTCTTT. It yields the protein CASSNTGEWAEAFF. The full variable domain, its missing parts supplied by reference TRBV5-1 and TRBJ1-1, is KAGVTQTPRYLIKTRGQQVTLSCSPISGHRSVSWYQQTPGQGLQFLFEYFSETQRNKGNFPGRFSGRQFSNSRSEMNVSTLELGDSALYLCASSNTGEWAEAFFGQGTRLTVV.

On this clone itself: This same CDR3 is encoded by further DNA sequences in the sample. The gene calls are TRBV9 and TRBJ2-1; D perhaps matches TRBD2 (5 bases). The germline gives CDR1 SGDLS, CDR2 YYNGEE. The V gene lost 1 base and the J gene lost 7 bases, with 9 bases spanning the gap. CDR3 length: 13 amino acids. The CDR3 sequence: CASSVITGNEQFF. CDR3 DNA sequence: TGTGCCAGCAGCGTAATAACGGGAAATGAGCAGTTCTTC.

The rearrangement joins TRBV25-1 to TRBJ2-1; D possibly corresponds to TRBD1 (6 bases). The CDR3 loop spans 14 amino acids. Germline values: CDR1 MGHDK, CDR2 SYGVNS. V was clipped by 1 base and J by 8 bases, with 12 bases between them. This chain's CDR3 is CASSESQTGYEQFF. As DNA, the CDR3 is TGTGCCAGCAGTGAATCCCAAACAGGGTATGAGCAGTTCTTC.

This clone was picked up one time. This sequence joins TRBV28 and TRBJ1-1; 8 nucleotides line up with TRBD1. J lost 1 base, V lost 10 bases, and 8 bases had no gene match. This CDR3 comprises 14 residues. Per germline, CDR1 MDHEN and CDR2 SYDVKM. The CDR3 sequence is CATVSQGANTEAFF. The CDR3 DNA sequence: TGTGCCACCGTTTCCCAGGGGGCGAACACTGAAGCTTTCTTT.

This chain joins TRBV27 and TRBJ1-5, with D tentatively TRBD1 (6 bases). V lost 6 bases to trimming and J lost 0 bases, with 12 bases between them. This CDR3 has 15 residues. The V gene's germline CDR1 is MNHEY and CDR2 SMNVEV (reference sequence). CDR3 bases: TGTGCCAGCAGCGGGACACCAAATAGCAATCAGCCCCAGCATTTT. Its protein product is CASSGTPNSNQPQHF.

The chain is built from TRBV25-1 and TRBJ1-2; no firm D call. This CDR3 has 13 amino acids. The V and J ends lost 2 bases and 4 bases respectively, with 8 bases between them. CDR1 is MGHDK and CDR2 is SYGVNS in the germline V gene. CDR3 nucleotides: TGTGCCAGCAGTGAACAGGATACCTATGGCTACACCTTC. The encoded protein is CASSEQDTYGYTF.

CDR3 sequence (DNA): TGCGCCAGCAGCTTGTGGTCAGCGGTGTCATCCTACGAGCAGTACTTC. Translated: CASSLWSAVSSYEQYF. This chain links TRBV5-1 with TRBJ2-5, with D possibly matching TRBD2 (5 bases). The last part of the DNA fits TRBJ2-7 better; the J call may be wrong. Germline-derived CDR1 and CDR2 are SGHRS and YFSETQ. The CDR3 runs 16 residues.

The chain employs TRBV25-1 and TRBJ1-2; TRBD1 agrees at 7 bases. The J segment lost 0 bases and the V segment lost 3 bases, leaving 4 bases of the junction unmatched. The CDR3 runs to 15 residues. Germline V gene lookup returns CDR1 MGHDK and CDR2 SYGVNS. CDR3 in amino acids: CASSEGQGANYGYTF. Here the CDR3 DNA reads TGTGCCAGCAGTGAGGGTCAGGGGGCTAACTATGGCTACACCTTC.